This T cell receptor beta chain was sequenced for a study of blood T cell repertoires in COVID-19. Looking at the study overall: PBMCs, B-cell-depleted T cells, or T cells were the source of the cDNA or gDNA that made up the material.

In the original processing: Amplification of reference gene primers was used by the study to estimate nucleated cell counts. Profiled with immunoSEQ multiplex PCR; TCRdb holds only in-frame clones, not every one. V and J calls and clone size are copied from that table; D and trimming were computed from the DNA. Among under 30,000 clones listed, just under 95% were seen once. CDR1 and CDR2 from the germline V gene are MNHEY and SMNVEV (reference sequence). With V trimmed by 3 bases and J by 6 bases, 3 bases remained unmatched. This CDR3 contains 15 residues. The sequencing sample was made of peripheral blood. The receptor was derived from a human donor with active COVID-19. The donor label of this sample is uncertain. This chain joins TRBV27 and TRBJ2-5; TRBD2 aligns across 14 bases. This CDR3 reads CASSLGLAGVKTQYF. The CDR3 bases are TGTGCCAGCAGTTTGGGACTAGCGGGAGTAAAGACCCAGTACTTC.